This TCR beta chain came from a study of blood T cells in healthy people across ages. Trimming shortened V by 3 bases and J by 1 base, and 10 bases separated the two germline ends. Germline lookup yields CDR1 KGHDR and CDR2 SFDVKD. The CDR3 is 15 amino acids. Aged roughly 6 to 95, donors were systemically healthy Caucasians from Russia. A sample-barcoded 5' primer and a J-beta primer mix were used in a second PCR of roughly 6 to 12 cycles. TCRdb recomputed calls from the 5' RACE reads with MiXCR, one row per CDR3 protein. The table shows 780,000 or so distinct CDR3 sequences, with 56% occurring only once.

The TCR sequence derives from a man aged 35-49 years in good health. Sequenced sample: blood. The J gene is TRBJ2-3, the V gene TRBV24-1; possibly TRBD2 for D (6 bases). CDR3 DNA sequence: TGTGCCACCAGTGATCAACCGGGAGGCACAGATACGCAGTATTTT. Residues: CATSDQPGGTDTQYF.